A single TCR beta chain is shown here with its context. The germline CDR1 and CDR2 sequences are SGHRS and YFSETQ. V shed 4 bases and J 4 bases; nucleotides not matched to a gene: 8. CDR3 length equals 16 residues. Sequencing of TCR beta was undertaken in CD8+ and CD4+ T cells derived from blood. This entry is derived from a study of CD8 T cells in Susac syndrome. The authors reverse transcribed about 0.5 to 1 ug RNA with random hexamers. TCRdb reprocessed the immunoSEQ multiplex PCR reads via MiXCR and lists one record per CDR3 protein. The sample holds approximately 71,000 distinct CDR3 sequences, 96% seen once.

This clonotype was obtained from a human donor with multiple sclerosis. Material: CD4+ T cells from PBMCs. The chain has TRBV5-1 and TRBJ2-1; TRBD2 agrees at 10 bases. The CDR3 spells CASSLTVAGGYNEQFF. The DNA of the CDR3 is TGCGCCAGCAGCCTGACCGTAGCGGGGGGTTACAATGAGCAGTTCTTC.